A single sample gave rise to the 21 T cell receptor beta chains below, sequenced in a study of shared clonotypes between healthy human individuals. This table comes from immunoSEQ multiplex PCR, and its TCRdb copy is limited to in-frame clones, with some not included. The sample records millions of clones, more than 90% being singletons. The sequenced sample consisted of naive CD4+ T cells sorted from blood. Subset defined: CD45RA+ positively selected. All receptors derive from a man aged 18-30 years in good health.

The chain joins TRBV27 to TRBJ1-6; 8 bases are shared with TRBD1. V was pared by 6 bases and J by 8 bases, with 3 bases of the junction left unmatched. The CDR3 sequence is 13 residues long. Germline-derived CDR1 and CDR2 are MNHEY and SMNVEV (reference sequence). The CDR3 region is CASSYRGDSPLHF. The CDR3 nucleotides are TGTGCCAGCAGCTACAGGGGGGATTCACCCCTCCACTTT.

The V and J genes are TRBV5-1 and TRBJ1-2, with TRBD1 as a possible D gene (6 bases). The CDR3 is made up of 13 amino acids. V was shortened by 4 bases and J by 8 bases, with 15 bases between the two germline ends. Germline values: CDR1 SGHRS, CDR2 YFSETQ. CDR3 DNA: TGCGCCAGCAGCCCACAGGGTCCGGGGGGCTACACCTTC. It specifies CASSPQGPGGYTF.

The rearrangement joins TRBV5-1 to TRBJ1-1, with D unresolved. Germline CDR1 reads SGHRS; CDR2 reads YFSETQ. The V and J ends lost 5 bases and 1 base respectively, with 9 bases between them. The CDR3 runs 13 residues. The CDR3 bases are TGCGCCAGCAGATTCGACACGAACACTGAAGCTTTCTTT. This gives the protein CASRFDTNTEAFF.

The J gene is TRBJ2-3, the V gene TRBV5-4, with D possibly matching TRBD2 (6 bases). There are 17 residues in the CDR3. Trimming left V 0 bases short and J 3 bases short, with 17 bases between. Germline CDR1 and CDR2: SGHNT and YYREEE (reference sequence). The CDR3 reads CASSLVPSVTLTDTQYF. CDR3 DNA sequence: TGTGCCAGCAGCTTGGTCCCTAGCGTCACTTTGACAGATACGCAGTATTTT.

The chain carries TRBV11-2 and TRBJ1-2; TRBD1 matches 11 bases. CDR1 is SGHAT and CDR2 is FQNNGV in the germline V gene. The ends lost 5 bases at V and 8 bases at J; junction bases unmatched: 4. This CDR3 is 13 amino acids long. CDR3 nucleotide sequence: TGTGCCAGCAGCCCGGACAGGGGGCGCGGCTACACCTTC. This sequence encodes CASSPDRGRGYTF.

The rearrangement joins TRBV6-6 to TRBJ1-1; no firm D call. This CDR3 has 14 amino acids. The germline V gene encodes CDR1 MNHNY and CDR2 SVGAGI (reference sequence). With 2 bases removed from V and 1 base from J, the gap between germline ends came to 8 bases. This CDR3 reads CASSYVSGNTEAFF. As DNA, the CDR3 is TGTGCCAGCAGTTACGTTTCAGGGAACACTGAAGCTTTCTTT.

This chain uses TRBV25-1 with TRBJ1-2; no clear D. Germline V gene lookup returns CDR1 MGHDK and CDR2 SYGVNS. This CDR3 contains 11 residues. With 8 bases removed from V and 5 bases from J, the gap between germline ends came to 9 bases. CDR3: CASRSQYGYTF. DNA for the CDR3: TGTGCCAGCCGTTCTCAGTATGGCTACACCTTC.

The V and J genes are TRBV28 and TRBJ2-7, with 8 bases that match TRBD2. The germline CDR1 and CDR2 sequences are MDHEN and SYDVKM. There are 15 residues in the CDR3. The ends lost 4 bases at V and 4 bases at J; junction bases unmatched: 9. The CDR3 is CASSYDRRGDYEQYF. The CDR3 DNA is TGTGCCAGCAGTTACGACAGGCGGGGGGATTACGAGCAGTACTTC.

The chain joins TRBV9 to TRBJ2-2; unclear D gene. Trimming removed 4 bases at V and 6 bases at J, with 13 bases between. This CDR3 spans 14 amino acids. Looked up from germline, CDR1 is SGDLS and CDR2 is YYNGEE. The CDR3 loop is CASSRTSVPGELFF. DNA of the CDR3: TGTGCCAGCAGCCGCACCTCGGTCCCCGGGGAGCTGTTTTTT.

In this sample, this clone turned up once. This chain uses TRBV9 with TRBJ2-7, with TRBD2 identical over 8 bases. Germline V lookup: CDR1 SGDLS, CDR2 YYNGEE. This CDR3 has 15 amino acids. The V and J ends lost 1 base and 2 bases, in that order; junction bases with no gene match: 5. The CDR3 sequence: CASSVFAGGPYEQYF. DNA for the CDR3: TGTGCCAGCAGCGTATTTGCGGGGGGCCCCTACGAGCAGTACTTC.

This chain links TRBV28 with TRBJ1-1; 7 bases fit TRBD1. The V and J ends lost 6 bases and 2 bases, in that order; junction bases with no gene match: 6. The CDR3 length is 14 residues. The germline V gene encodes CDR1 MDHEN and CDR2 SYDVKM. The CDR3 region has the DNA TGTGCCAGCAGGAACAGGGGCCCAAACACTGAAGCTTTCTTT. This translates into CASRNRGPNTEAFF.

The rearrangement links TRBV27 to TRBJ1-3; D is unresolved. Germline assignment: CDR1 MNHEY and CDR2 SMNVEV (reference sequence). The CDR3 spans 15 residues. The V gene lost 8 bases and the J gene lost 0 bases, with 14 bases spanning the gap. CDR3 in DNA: TGTGCCAGCGGGAAGACATACAGCTCTGGAAACACCATATATTTT. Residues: CASGKTYSSGNTIYF.

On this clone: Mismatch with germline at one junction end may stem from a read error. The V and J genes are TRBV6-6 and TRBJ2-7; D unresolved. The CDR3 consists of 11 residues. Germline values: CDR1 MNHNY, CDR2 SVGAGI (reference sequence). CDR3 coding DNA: TGTGCCAGCGGCGCCCTGTGGATAACCCACTTC. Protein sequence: CASGALWITHF.

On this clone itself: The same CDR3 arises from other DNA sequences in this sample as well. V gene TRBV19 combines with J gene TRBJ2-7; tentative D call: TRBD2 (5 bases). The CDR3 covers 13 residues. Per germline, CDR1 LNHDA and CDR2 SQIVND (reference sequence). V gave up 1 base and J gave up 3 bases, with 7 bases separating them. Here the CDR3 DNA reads TGTGCCAGTAGTATAGGAGGGAGCTACGAGCAGTACTTC. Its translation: CASSIGGSYEQYF.

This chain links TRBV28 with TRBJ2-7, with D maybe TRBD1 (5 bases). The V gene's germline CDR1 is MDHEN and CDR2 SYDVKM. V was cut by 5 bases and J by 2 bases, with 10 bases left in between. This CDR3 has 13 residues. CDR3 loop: CASSIGHTYEQYF. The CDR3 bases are TGTGCCAGCAGTATAGGACATACCTACGAGCAGTACTTC.

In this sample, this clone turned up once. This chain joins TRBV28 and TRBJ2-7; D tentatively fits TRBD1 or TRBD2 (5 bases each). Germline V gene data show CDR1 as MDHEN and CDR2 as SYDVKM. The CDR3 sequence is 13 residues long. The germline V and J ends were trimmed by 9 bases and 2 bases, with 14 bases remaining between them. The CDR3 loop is CASTPGPPYEQYF. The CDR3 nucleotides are TGTGCCAGTACCCCGGGACCACCCTACGAGCAGTACTTC.

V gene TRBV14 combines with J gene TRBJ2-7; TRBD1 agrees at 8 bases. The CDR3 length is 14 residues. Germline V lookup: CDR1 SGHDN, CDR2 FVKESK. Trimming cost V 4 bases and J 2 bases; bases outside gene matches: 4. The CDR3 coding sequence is TGTGCCAGCAGCCGGAACAGGGGGGCCTACGAGCAGTACTTC. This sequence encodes CASSRNRGAYEQYF.

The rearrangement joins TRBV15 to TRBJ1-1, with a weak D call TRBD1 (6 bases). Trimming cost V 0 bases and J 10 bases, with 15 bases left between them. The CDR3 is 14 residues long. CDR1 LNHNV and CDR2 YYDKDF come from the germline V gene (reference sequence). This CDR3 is CATSRDKWGQLAFF. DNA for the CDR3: TGTGCCACCAGCAGAGATAAGTGGGGGCAATTAGCTTTCTTT.

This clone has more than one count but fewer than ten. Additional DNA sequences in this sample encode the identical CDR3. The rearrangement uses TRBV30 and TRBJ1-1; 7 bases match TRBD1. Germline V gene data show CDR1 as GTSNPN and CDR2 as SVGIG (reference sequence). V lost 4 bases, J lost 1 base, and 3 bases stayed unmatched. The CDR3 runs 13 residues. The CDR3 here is CAWMGQTNTEAFF. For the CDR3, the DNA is TGTGCCTGGATGGGACAGACGAACACTGAAGCTTTCTTT.

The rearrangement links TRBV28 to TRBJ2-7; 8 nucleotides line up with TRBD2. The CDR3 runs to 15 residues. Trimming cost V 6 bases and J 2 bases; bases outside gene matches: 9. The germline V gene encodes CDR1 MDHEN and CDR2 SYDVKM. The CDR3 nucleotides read TGTGCCAGCAGGGCCGGACTAGCCGGCCCCTACGAGCAGTACTTC. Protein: CASRAGLAGPYEQYF. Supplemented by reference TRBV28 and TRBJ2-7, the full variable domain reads DVKVTQSSRYLVKRTGEKVFLECVQDMDHENMFWYRQDPGLGLRLIYFSYDVKMKEKGDIPEGYSVSREKKERFSLILESASTNQTSMYLCASRAGLAGPYEQYFGPGTRLTVT.

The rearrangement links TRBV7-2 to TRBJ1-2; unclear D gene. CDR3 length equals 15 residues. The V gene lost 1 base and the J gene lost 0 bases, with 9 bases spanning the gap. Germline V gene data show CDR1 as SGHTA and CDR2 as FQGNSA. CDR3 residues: CASSLGALANYGYTF. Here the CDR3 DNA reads TGTGCCAGCAGCTTAGGGGCCCTAGCTAACTATGGCTACACCTTC. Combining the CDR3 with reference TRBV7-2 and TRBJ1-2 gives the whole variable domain GAGVSQSPSNKVTEKGKDVELRCDPISGHTALYWYRQSLGQGLEFLIYFQGNSAPDKSGLPSDRFSAERTGGSVSTLTIQRTQQEDSAVYLCASSLGALANYGYTFGSGTRLTVV.